The 32 T cell receptor beta chains in this list originate from one sample, sequenced in a study of blood T cell repertoires in COVID-19. Assay used: immunoSEQ multiplex PCR; TCRdb lists only in-frame clones, some missing. The data contain approximately 100,000 clones, roughly four fifths of them seen just once; the ten biggest clones take up 4.5% to 5.5%. Specimen: peripheral blood. Every receptor here comes from a man aged 55-75 years with acute or convalescent COVID-19.

The chain uses TRBV5-1 and TRBJ1-1, with 9 nucleotides matching TRBD1. Germline CDR1 reads SGHRS; CDR2 reads YFSETQ. The CDR3 has 13 residues. V was clipped by 2 bases and J by 7 bases; unmatched bases: 3. The CDR3 nucleotides read TGCGCCAGCAGCTTTCGACAGGGGGGTGAAGCTTTCTTT. This codes for CASSFRQGGEAFF.

The chain employs TRBV2 and TRBJ1-1; a possible D gene is TRBD1 (6 bases). There are 14 residues in the CDR3. V was cut by 4 bases and J by 7 bases, with 16 bases left in between. Germline V CDR1 and CDR2: SNHLY, FYNNEI. CDR3 sequence: CASSGQASRIEAFF. DNA of the CDR3: TGTGCCAGCAGTGGACAGGCGTCGAGGATTGAAGCTTTCTTT.

This clone was counted between two and nine times. The chain recombines TRBV2 with TRBJ1-6, with D possibly being TRBD1 (5 bases). The germline gives CDR1 SNHLY, CDR2 FYNNEI. Trimming shortened V by 6 bases and J by 8 bases, and 17 bases separated the two germline ends. The CDR3 extends over 15 amino acids. CDR3 protein: CASRRDSNAHSPLHF. DNA of the CDR3: TGTGCCAGCAGGCGGGACTCCAACGCTCATTCACCCCTCCACTTT.

This clone was counted once. This chain links TRBV2 with TRBJ2-7; 12 bases fit TRBD2. Germline V gene data show CDR1 as SNHLY and CDR2 as FYNNEI. V lost 2 bases to trimming and J lost 4 bases; unmatched junction nucleotides: 9. CDR3 size: 17 residues. As DNA, the CDR3 is TGTGCCAGCAGTGAATGGCTAGCGGGGGGGCCGGGTTACGAGCAGTACTTC. Amino acids: CASSEWLAGGPGYEQYF.

The chain links TRBV30 to TRBJ1-1; D not resolved. The V gene's germline CDR1 is GTSNPN and CDR2 SVGIG (reference sequence). CDR3 length equals 13 residues. V was cut by 2 bases and J by 0 bases, with 7 bases left in between. The CDR3 loop reads CAWSKQLNTEAFF. The CDR3 DNA sequence: TGTGCCTGGAGTAAACAGTTGAACACTGAAGCTTTCTTT.

The chain joins TRBV6-1 to TRBJ1-2, with 9 bases matching TRBD1. The trim removed 0 bases at V and 4 bases at J, leaving 6 bases unmatched. The CDR3 covers 16 residues. Germline CDR1 reads MNHNS; CDR2 reads SASEGT. CDR3 protein: CASSEASRTGVYGYTF. The CDR3 DNA reads as TGTGCCAGCAGTGAAGCGTCAAGGACAGGGGTCTATGGCTACACCTTC.

The J gene is TRBJ2-1, the V gene TRBV6-5; no clear D gene. There are 14 residues in the CDR3. The ends were cut back, 2 bases at V and 2 bases at J, with 7 bases in the middle. The germline gives CDR1 MNHEY, CDR2 SVGAGI. The CDR3 nucleotides are TGTGCCAGCAGTTACAGAGAGACCTACAATGAGCAGTTCTTC. Translated: CASSYRETYNEQFF.

The CDR3 loop is CASSYSSGTGYEKLFF. DNA for the CDR3: TGCGCCAGCAGCTATTCTTCCGGGACAGGGTATGAAAAACTGTTTTTT. The chain uses TRBV5-1 and TRBJ1-4; TRBD1 matches 9 bases. The CDR3 consists of 16 residues. Germline V gene sequence: CDR1 SGHRS, CDR2 YFSETQ. Germline trimming cut 3 bases from V and 6 bases from J; bases unmatched to any gene: 9. The full variable domain, completed using reference TRBV5-1 and TRBJ1-4, is KAGVTQTPRYLIKTRGQQVTLSCSPISGHRSVSWYQQTPGQGLQFLFEYFSETQRNKGNFPGRFSGRQFSNSRSEMNVSTLELGDSALYLCASSYSSGTGYEKLFFGSGTQLSVL.

This chain links TRBV5-1 with TRBJ1-4; 8 bases align to TRBD1. V shed 6 bases and J 6 bases; nucleotides not matched to a gene: 10. Germline V lookup: CDR1 SGHRS, CDR2 YFSETQ. CDR3 length equals 15 residues. The CDR3 nucleotides are TGCGCCAGCAAGATTTTAGGGACAGGAGATGAAAAACTGTTTTTT. As protein: CASKILGTGDEKLFF.

This clone was seen more than once but under ten times. The CDR3, as DNA: TGTGCCTGGCAGACAGGGCTCTATGGCTACACCTTC. It encodes CAWQTGLYGYTF. The chain couples TRBV30 to TRBJ1-2, with 7 bases aligning to TRBD1. J lost 4 bases, V lost 5 bases, and 4 bases had no gene match. CDR1 and CDR2 (germline): GTSNPN, SVGIG (reference sequence). This CDR3 contains 12 residues.

This clone was seen a single time. The rearrangement links TRBV7-2 to TRBJ1-3; D might be TRBD1 (5 bases). The germline gives CDR1 SGHTA, CDR2 FQGNSA. This CDR3 region has 14 residues. The V and J ends lost 1 base and 4 bases respectively, with 8 bases between them. The CDR3 DNA is TGTGCCAGCAGCTTAGGGGCAGGGGGAAACACCATATATTTT. Translated, it gives CASSLGAGGNTIYF.

The rearrangement joins TRBV28 to TRBJ2-1; 11 bases are shared with TRBD2. The V gene's germline CDR1 is MDHEN and CDR2 SYDVKM. The CDR3 sequence is 15 residues long. Unmatched junction bases numbered 5, after V lost 3 bases and J lost 7 bases. The CDR3 protein is CASSLITSGGNEQFF. In DNA, the CDR3 is TGTGCCAGCAGTTTGATTACTAGCGGGGGAAATGAGCAGTTCTTC.

The chain has TRBV19 and TRBJ1-2, with 8 bases lining up with TRBD1. V was pared by 5 bases and J by 4 bases, with 9 bases of the junction left unmatched. CDR1 is LNHDA and CDR2 is SQIVND in the germline V gene (reference sequence). The CDR3 extends over 15 amino acids. CDR3 region: CASSPNPGQGYGYTF. The DNA of the CDR3 is TGTGCCAGTAGTCCCAACCCAGGACAGGGCTATGGCTACACCTTC.

This clone occurred a few times. The chain joins TRBV18 to TRBJ1-1; the match to TRBD1 covers 7 bases. Germline trimming cut 2 bases from V and 2 bases from J; bases unmatched to any gene: 5. This CDR3 contains 15 residues. CDR1 and CDR2 (germline): KGHSH, LQKENI. The CDR3 DNA sequence: TGTGCCAGCTCACCATGGACAGGAAAAAACACTGAAGCTTTCTTT. As protein: CASSPWTGKNTEAFF.

The chain carries TRBV28 and TRBJ1-5; a weak D match, TRBD1 (5 bases). CDR3 length equals 15 residues. Trimming removed 2 bases at V and 9 bases at J, with 17 bases between. Germline V lookup: CDR1 MDHEN, CDR2 SYDVKM. The DNA of the CDR3 is TGTGCCAGCAGTTTACGGAGCTTAGGGGTGGGGCCCCAGCATTTT. Its translation is CASSLRSLGVGPQHF.

V usage is TRBV14 and J usage is TRBJ1-1, with unresolved D. This CDR3 has 13 residues. Trimming stripped 1 base from V and 5 bases from J, with 8 bases between. Germline loops: CDR1 SGHDN, CDR2 FVKESK. The CDR3 DNA sequence: TGTGCCAGCAGCCAAGGCGATTCTACTGAAGCTTTCTTT. This codes for CASSQGDSTEAFF.

In its sample, this clone was seen once. The V call is TRBV3-1 (or the pseudogene TRBV3-2), the J call TRBJ2-1, with 11 bases aligning to TRBD2. The CDR3 loop spans 16 amino acids. The J segment lost 6 bases and the V segment lost 4 bases, leaving 8 bases of the junction unmatched. The germline V gene encodes CDR1 LGHDT and CDR2 YNNKEL (reference sequence). CDR3 in DNA: TGTGCCAGCAGCCGCCGACCTAGCGGGAGGTTCAATGAGCAGTTCTTC. It yields the protein CASSRRPSGRFNEQFF.

The chain combines TRBV5-6 with TRBJ2-1; 9 nucleotides line up with TRBD1. The ends lost 1 base at V and 4 bases at J; junction bases unmatched: 6. From germline, CDR1 is SGHDT and CDR2 YYEEEE. The CDR3 contains 16 residues. The DNA of the CDR3 is TGTGCCAGCAGCTTGTCCGGACAGGGGAAGTACAATGAGCAGTTCTTC. Translated: CASSLSGQGKYNEQFF.

This chain uses TRBV20-1 with TRBJ2-7, with 7 positions matching TRBD2. The V gene end was trimmed by 3 bases and the J gene end by 7 bases; junction bases not matched to a gene: 3. Germline V gene sequence: CDR1 DFQATT, CDR2 SNEGSKA (reference sequence). The CDR3 has 11 residues. CDR3 coding DNA: TGCAGTGCTAGTCCCGGGAGGGAGCAGTACTTC. Encoded protein: CSASPGREQYF.

This clone was counted between two and nine times. V gene TRBV27 combines with J gene TRBJ2-7, with D hard to call. The length of the CDR3 is 15 residues. Germline V lookup: CDR1 MNHEY, CDR2 SMNVEV (reference sequence). Between the trimmed V and J ends, which lost 5 bases and 2 bases, there was a span of 16 bases. The CDR3, as DNA: TGTGCCAGCAGTCCCCGATCGCTAGGCCCCTACGAGCAGTACTTC. It yields the protein CASSPRSLGPYEQYF.

This clone was picked up one time. This chain uses TRBV18 with TRBJ2-1; 9 positions agree with TRBD2. This CDR3 comprises 16 residues. Losses at the gene ends were 0 bases for V and 3 bases for J; bases not matched to a gene: 3. Germline V gives CDR1 KGHSH, CDR2 LQKENI. DNA for the CDR3: TGTGCCAGCTCACCACCGGCGGGAGGGAACTACAATGAGCAGTTCTTC. Its protein product is CASSPPAGGNYNEQFF.

V is TRBV15 and J is TRBJ1-1; D remains ambiguous. This CDR3 has 12 amino acids. Deletions cut 4 bases from V and 8 bases from J, with 11 bases between. Per the germline V gene, CDR1 is LNHNV and CDR2 is YYDKDF (reference sequence). CDR3 nucleotides: TGTGCCACCAGCATAGGAAGAGGCGAAGCTTTCTTT. Amino acids: CATSIGRGEAFF.

J is TRBJ2-7 and V is TRBV7-2; 7 nucleotides line up with TRBD2. Germline V lookup: CDR1 SGHTA, CDR2 FQGNSA. This CDR3 has 16 residues. The trim removed 2 bases at V and 2 bases at J, leaving 9 bases unmatched. This CDR3 reads CASSLRDGLVAYEQYF. Here the CDR3 DNA reads TGTGCCAGCAGCTTAAGGGATGGACTAGTGGCCTACGAGCAGTACTTC.

J is TRBJ2-1 and V is TRBV4-3; a possible D gene is TRBD1 (6 bases). The V and J ends lost 0 bases and 8 bases respectively, with 17 bases between them. The CDR3 extends over 16 amino acids. Germline lookup yields CDR1 LGHNA and CDR2 YSLEER. The CDR3 is CASSQEVGTGRDEQFF. CDR3 nucleotides: TGCGCCAGCAGCCAAGAAGTAGGAACAGGGAGAGATGAGCAGTTCTTC.

The rearrangement joins TRBV5-1 to TRBJ2-5; weak D call: TRBD1 (5 bases). The length of the CDR3 is 16 residues. Germline-derived CDR1 and CDR2 are SGHRS and YFSETQ. Between the trimmed V and J ends, which lost 0 bases and 2 bases, there was a span of 14 bases. The CDR3 loop is CASSLEPGPLQETQYF. The DNA for the CDR3 is TGCGCCAGCAGCTTGGAACCAGGGCCTTTACAAGAGACCCAGTACTTC.

Written as DNA, the CDR3 is TGCGCCAGCAGCTTGACGGCAGGGGCGAACACCGGGGAGCTGTTTTTT. Protein product: CASSLTAGANTGELFF. The genes are TRBV5-1 and TRBJ2-2; D may be TRBD1 (6 bases). Germline V gene lookup returns CDR1 SGHRS and CDR2 YFSETQ. Trimming removed 1 base at V and 0 bases at J, with 10 bases between. This CDR3 has 16 amino acids.

J is TRBJ1-2 and V is TRBV3-1 (or the pseudogene TRBV3-2), with D possibly TRBD1 on 5 matching bases. The CDR3 sequence is 15 residues long. The V end was cut by 0 bases, the J end by 2 bases, with 10 bases between. Germline assignment: CDR1 LGHDT and CDR2 YNNKEL (reference sequence). CDR3 protein: CASSQDWGGNYGYTF. In DNA form, the CDR3 reads TGTGCCAGCAGCCAAGATTGGGGGGGAAACTATGGCTACACCTTC.

The genes are TRBV7-9 and TRBJ2-4; TRBD2 matches 8 bases. Germline V gives CDR1 SEHNR, CDR2 FQNEAQ (reference sequence). The CDR3 extends over 13 amino acids. V shed 5 bases and J 14 bases; nucleotides not matched to a gene: 11. The CDR3 bases are TGTGCCAGCAGCCCCCAGGCGGGAGGTGCTGAGTACTTC. This encodes CASSPQAGGAEYF.

V usage is TRBV2 and J usage is TRBJ1-5, with 7 bases that match TRBD1. CDR3 length equals 13 residues. Germline V gives CDR1 SNHLY, CDR2 FYNNEI. The J segment lost 4 bases and the V segment lost 8 bases, leaving 5 bases of the junction unmatched. CDR3 residues: CASAGQANQPQHF. The CDR3 nucleotides read TGTGCCAGCGCTGGACAGGCGAATCAGCCCCAGCATTTT.

The gene calls are TRBV27 and TRBJ1-1; D not certain. The CDR3 runs 16 residues. Per germline, CDR1 MNHEY and CDR2 SMNVEV (reference sequence). The ends were cut back, 3 bases at V and 0 bases at J, with 14 bases in the middle. The CDR3 nucleotides are TGTGCCAGCAGTTTTGCGGCACGGAACATGAACACTGAAGCTTTCTTT. This gives the protein CASSFAARNMNTEAFF.

This rearrangement joins TRBV7-8 to TRBJ2-2, with D maybe TRBD1 (5 bases). The CDR3 runs 16 residues. Looked up from germline, CDR1 is SGHVS and CDR2 is FQNEAQ. Trimming cost V 4 bases and J 0 bases, with 12 bases left between them. The CDR3 loop is CASSSYDSPNTGELFF. The CDR3 coding sequence is TGTGCCAGCAGCTCCTATGACAGTCCGAACACCGGGGAGCTGTTTTTT.

This clone was counted only a few times. V usage is TRBV11-3 and J usage is TRBJ1-2, with a weak D call TRBD1 (6 bases). The CDR3 has 14 residues. V was trimmed by 4 bases and J by 5 bases, leaving 14 bases between them. The germline V gene encodes CDR1 SGHNT and CDR2 YENEEA. CDR3 nucleotides: TGTGCCAGCAGCTCCTCGGACAGCGTATATGGCTACACCTTC. Translated: CASSSSDSVYGYTF.